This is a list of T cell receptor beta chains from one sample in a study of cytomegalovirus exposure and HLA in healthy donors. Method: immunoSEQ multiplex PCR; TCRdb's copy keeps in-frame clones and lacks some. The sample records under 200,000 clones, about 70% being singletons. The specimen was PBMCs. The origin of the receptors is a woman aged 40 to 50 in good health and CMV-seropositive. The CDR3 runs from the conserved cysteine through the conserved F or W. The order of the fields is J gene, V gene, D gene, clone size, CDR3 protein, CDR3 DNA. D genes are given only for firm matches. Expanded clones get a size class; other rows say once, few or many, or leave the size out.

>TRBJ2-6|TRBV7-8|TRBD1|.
CASSPTGQPPTGANVLTF
TGTGCCAGCAGCCCGACGGGACAGCCCCCTACTGGGGCCAACGTCCTGACTTTC
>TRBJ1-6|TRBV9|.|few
CASSVAPRADETPLHF
TGTGCCAGCAGCGTAGCCCCCAGGGCCGATGAGACACCCCTCCACTTT
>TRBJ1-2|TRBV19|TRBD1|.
CASSMVDRAGGYTF
TGTGCCAGTAGTATGGTAGACAGGGCTGGCGGCTACACCTTC
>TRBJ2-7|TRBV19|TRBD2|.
CASSINGASGDYEQYF
TGTGCCAGTAGTATCAACGGGGCTAGCGGGGATTACGAGCAGTACTTC
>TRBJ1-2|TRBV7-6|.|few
CASSLAGANGYTF
TGTGCCAGCAGCTTAGCAGGGGCAAATGGCTACACCTTC
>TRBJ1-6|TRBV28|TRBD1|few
CASSLRDSDNSPLHF
TGTGCCAGCAGTTTAAGGGACAGTGATAATTCACCCCTCCACTTT
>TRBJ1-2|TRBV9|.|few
CASSVGTENYGYTF
TGTGCCAGCAGCGTAGGGACAGAGAACTATGGCTACACCTTC
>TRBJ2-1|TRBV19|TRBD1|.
CASSITRDRVNEQFF
TGTGCCAGTTCTATTACTCGGGACAGGGTCAATGAGCAGTTCTTC
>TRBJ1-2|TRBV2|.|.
CASSEQYYGYTF
TGTGCCAGCAGTGAACAATACTATGGCTACACCTTC
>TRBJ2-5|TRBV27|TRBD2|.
CASSLTSGGGFFETQYF
TGTGCCAGCAGTCTAACTAGCGGGGGGGGTTTTTTCGAGACCCAGTACTTC
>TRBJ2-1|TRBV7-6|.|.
CASSYRQANSYNEQFF
TGTGCCAGCAGCTACCGACAGGCCAACTCCTACAATGAGCAGTTCTTC